The 5 T cell receptor beta chains given below trace back to one sample, sequenced in a study of T cell repertoires in cytomegalovirus infection. Antigen specificity for these receptors is unknown. Each CDR3 protein is one row after TCRdb ran MiXCR on the reads. This table has some 320,000 distinct CDR3 sequences, roughly 28% appearing once. The sample consisted of cultured PBMCs, taken from culture after CMV antigen stimulation. The receptors derive from a human donor in good health (CMV status not recorded). Some clones in this sample may be carry-over from other donors' samples.

The J gene is TRBJ2-6, the V gene TRBV18; D is uncertain. The CDR3 loop spans 17 amino acids. Germline V CDR1 and CDR2: KGHSH, LQKENI. V was shortened by 3 bases and J by 2 bases, with 14 bases between the two germline ends. The CDR3 loop reads CASSPEDVTPGANVLTF. DNA of the CDR3: TGTGCCAGCTCACCTGAAGACGTCACACCTGGGGCCAACGTCCTGACTTTC.

The gene calls are TRBV6-5 and TRBJ1-4; D is ambiguous. Germline CDR1 and CDR2: MNHEY and SVGAGI. The CDR3 sequence is 14 residues long. V shed 6 bases and J shed 8 bases, with 16 bases lying between them. The CDR3 DNA reads TGTGCCAGCAGCCGCGCCACGGATAACGAAAAACTGTTTTTT. It specifies CASSRATDNEKLFF.

J is TRBJ2-4 and V is TRBV27, with a weak D call TRBD2 (6 bases). Germline values: CDR1 MNHEY, CDR2 SMNVEV (reference sequence). V lost 5 bases and J 3 bases, leaving 8 bases between the germline ends. The CDR3 is made up of 13 amino acids. CDR3 loop: CASSLGLKNIQYF. CDR3 bases: TGTGCCAGCAGTCTGGGACTCAAAAACATTCAGTACTTC.

This clonotype was seen more than once but under ten times. The CDR3 reads CASNQGTGRDAFF. In DNA, the CDR3 is TGCGCCAGCAATCAGGGGACAGGGAGGGATGCTTTCTTT. This sequence joins TRBV5-1 and TRBJ1-1, with 9 positions matching TRBD1. V gave up 6 bases and J gave up 11 bases; unmatched junction bases: 11. The CDR3 has 13 residues. The germline V gene encodes CDR1 SGHRS and CDR2 YFSETQ.

The chain uses TRBV28 and TRBJ2-1; tentative D call: TRBD1 (6 bases). The CDR3 extends over 13 amino acids. The germline CDR1 and CDR2 sequences are MDHEN and SYDVKM. V lost 5 bases to trimming and J lost 9 bases, with 14 bases between them. The CDR3: CASSPPVGGEQFF. The CDR3 DNA reads TGTGCCAGCAGTCCGCCGGTAGGGGGTGAGCAGTTCTTC.